The clone carrying this TCR beta chain occurred a few times. These data belong to a study of blood T cell repertoires in COVID-19. Across the whole study: Specimens from acute and convalescent COVID-19 originated in the United States, Italy and Spain. The cDNA or gDNA used as material had been derived from T cells, B-cell-depleted T cells, or PBMCs.

Original data processing: Reference gene primers were amplified, and this amplification served to estimate nucleated cell counts. The protocol was immunoSEQ multiplex PCR, while the TCRdb copy is restricted to in-frame clones and leaves out a portion. Clone size and the V and J calls come from that table; the DNA yielded D and trimming. The data show hundreds of thousands of clones, approximately 82% seen once. The V gene's germline CDR1 is LNHDA and CDR2 SQIVND (reference sequence). This CDR3 is 14 amino acids long. The V segment lost 5 bases and the J segment 5 bases; nucleotides outside the gene matches: 9.

This sequence was found in a woman between 65 and 79 years old with active or convalescent COVID-19. Sequencing was performed on peripheral blood. The chain employs TRBV19 and TRBJ2-7; 7 bases match TRBD1. The CDR3 region is CASSPGLTGNEQYF. For the CDR3, the DNA is TGTGCCAGTAGTCCTGGATTGACAGGGAACGAGCAGTACTTC.